Below are 10 T cell receptor beta chains sequenced from a single sample in a study of T cells expressing NK-cell markers. TCRdb reprocessed the 5' RACE reads; each CDR3 protein has one entry and no DNA is given. This listing includes about 410,000 distinct CDR3 sequences. Specimen: blood T cells: a sorted CD56 or NKG2C T cell subset, CD4+ or CD8+ T cells, or bulk PBMC T cells (not recorded which). These receptor sequences come from a woman aged 45-59 years in good health.

The chain is built from TRBV27 and TRBJ1-2; TCRdb selects TRBD1, and the lack of DNA leaves this call unchecked. The CDR3 is made up of 12 amino acids. CDR1 and CDR2 (germline): MNHEY, SMNVEV (reference sequence). The CDR3 region is CASSSRGVGYTF.

The V call is TRBV27, the J call TRBJ2-1. The CDR3 has 15 amino acids. Per germline, CDR1 MNHEY and CDR2 SMNVEV (reference sequence). The CDR3 loop reads CASSLSDGSYNEQFF.

The V gene is TRBV5-1, the J gene TRBJ2-3; TCRdb calls TRBD1, which cannot be checked without DNA. Germline CDR1 reads SGHRS; CDR2 reads YFSETQ. The CDR3 is made up of 15 amino acids. CDR3 sequence: CASSLSGRNPGTQYF.

The chain couples TRBV20-1 to TRBJ2-1; TCRdb's D call of TRBD2 is untestable without DNA. Germline CDR1 DFQATT, CDR2 SNEGSKA (reference sequence). The CDR3 spans 18 residues. CDR3 residues: CSARVDRGTSDSYNEQFF.

CDR3 sequence reads: CAISESRASGDNEQFF. The rearrangement uses TRBV10-3 and TRBJ2-1; TCRdb gives TRBD2 as the D gene, but with no DNA this cannot be confirmed. The CDR3 spans 16 residues. Looked up from germline, CDR1 is ENHRY and CDR2 is SYGVKD.

This sequence joins TRBV12-3 or TRBV12-4 and TRBJ1-5; as DNA is missing, the TRBD1 call by TCRdb cannot be tested. This CDR3 is built from 13 residues. CDR3 region: CASSRGGIQPQHF.

This chain joins TRBV6-5 and TRBJ2-3. CDR3 length equals 14 residues. Germline assignment: CDR1 MNHEY and CDR2 SVGAGI. CDR3 amino acids: CASTPSGSTDTQYF.

The chain uses TRBV12-3 or TRBV12-4 and TRBJ1-5; TCRdb lists TRBD1, though no DNA is available to test this call. There are 15 residues in the CDR3. CDR3 amino acids: CASSPTGYSNQPQHF.

The chain combines TRBV27 with TRBJ2-7; checking the TCRdb D call of TRBD1 is not possible without DNA. The germline V gene encodes CDR1 MNHEY and CDR2 SMNVEV (reference sequence). The CDR3 loop spans 16 amino acids. CDR3 in amino acids: CASSLSGTASGYEQYF.

The V and J genes are TRBV28 and TRBJ2-2; TCRdb lists TRBD1, though no DNA is available to test this call. Germline CDR1 and CDR2: MDHEN and SYDVKM. This CDR3 is 14 amino acids long. CDR3 protein: CATHRGQVTGELFF.